What follows is one T cell receptor beta chain and its context. The data stem from a study of T cells in Graves' hyperthyroidism and ophthalmopathy. Trimming cost V 5 bases and J 4 bases, with 11 bases left between them. The CDR3 extends over 12 amino acids. Per germline, CDR1 DFQATT and CDR2 SNEGSKA (reference sequence). Using RNA transcripts as the source, TCR beta CDR3 regions were amplified. Using the HTBI primer set, a first-round RT-PCR was run on the TCR CDR3. TCRdb re-called the multiplex PCR reads with MiXCR, one entry per CDR3 protein. The sample carries 470,000 or so distinct CDR3 sequences, about a fifth recorded once.

Input material: blood. The chain combines TRBV20-1 with TRBJ1-1; the D gene is possibly TRBD1 (5 bases). The clonotype comes from a man in his late teens or twenties with Graves' hyperthyroidism. The CDR3 DNA sequence: TGCAGTGCTCTTCCAGGGATCACTGAAGCTTTCTTT. Translated, it gives CSALPGITEAFF.